This T cell receptor (beta chain) is drawn from a study of response to subunit inactivated influenza vaccine. The CDR3 is made up of 17 amino acids. Looked up from germline, CDR1 is MGHRA and CDR2 is YSYEKL. Trimming took 4 bases from V and 7 from J, leaving 22 bases between them. Each CDR3 protein is one row after TCRdb ran MiXCR on the RT-PCR reads. The sample holds about 300,000 distinct CDR3 sequences, around a fifth seen once. This clonotype came up many times. This chain uses TRBV4-1 with TRBJ1-4; weak D call: TRBD1 (5 bases). The source of this sequence is a man aged 50 to 69 who received an inactivated influenza vaccine. Sequenced material: PBMCs from blood, taken less than 22 months after vaccination. CDR3 sequence (DNA): TGCGCCAGCAGCCCGGGACGGGAAAGCATTCCGCGTGAAAAACTGTTTTTT. Translation: CASSPGRESIPREKLFF.